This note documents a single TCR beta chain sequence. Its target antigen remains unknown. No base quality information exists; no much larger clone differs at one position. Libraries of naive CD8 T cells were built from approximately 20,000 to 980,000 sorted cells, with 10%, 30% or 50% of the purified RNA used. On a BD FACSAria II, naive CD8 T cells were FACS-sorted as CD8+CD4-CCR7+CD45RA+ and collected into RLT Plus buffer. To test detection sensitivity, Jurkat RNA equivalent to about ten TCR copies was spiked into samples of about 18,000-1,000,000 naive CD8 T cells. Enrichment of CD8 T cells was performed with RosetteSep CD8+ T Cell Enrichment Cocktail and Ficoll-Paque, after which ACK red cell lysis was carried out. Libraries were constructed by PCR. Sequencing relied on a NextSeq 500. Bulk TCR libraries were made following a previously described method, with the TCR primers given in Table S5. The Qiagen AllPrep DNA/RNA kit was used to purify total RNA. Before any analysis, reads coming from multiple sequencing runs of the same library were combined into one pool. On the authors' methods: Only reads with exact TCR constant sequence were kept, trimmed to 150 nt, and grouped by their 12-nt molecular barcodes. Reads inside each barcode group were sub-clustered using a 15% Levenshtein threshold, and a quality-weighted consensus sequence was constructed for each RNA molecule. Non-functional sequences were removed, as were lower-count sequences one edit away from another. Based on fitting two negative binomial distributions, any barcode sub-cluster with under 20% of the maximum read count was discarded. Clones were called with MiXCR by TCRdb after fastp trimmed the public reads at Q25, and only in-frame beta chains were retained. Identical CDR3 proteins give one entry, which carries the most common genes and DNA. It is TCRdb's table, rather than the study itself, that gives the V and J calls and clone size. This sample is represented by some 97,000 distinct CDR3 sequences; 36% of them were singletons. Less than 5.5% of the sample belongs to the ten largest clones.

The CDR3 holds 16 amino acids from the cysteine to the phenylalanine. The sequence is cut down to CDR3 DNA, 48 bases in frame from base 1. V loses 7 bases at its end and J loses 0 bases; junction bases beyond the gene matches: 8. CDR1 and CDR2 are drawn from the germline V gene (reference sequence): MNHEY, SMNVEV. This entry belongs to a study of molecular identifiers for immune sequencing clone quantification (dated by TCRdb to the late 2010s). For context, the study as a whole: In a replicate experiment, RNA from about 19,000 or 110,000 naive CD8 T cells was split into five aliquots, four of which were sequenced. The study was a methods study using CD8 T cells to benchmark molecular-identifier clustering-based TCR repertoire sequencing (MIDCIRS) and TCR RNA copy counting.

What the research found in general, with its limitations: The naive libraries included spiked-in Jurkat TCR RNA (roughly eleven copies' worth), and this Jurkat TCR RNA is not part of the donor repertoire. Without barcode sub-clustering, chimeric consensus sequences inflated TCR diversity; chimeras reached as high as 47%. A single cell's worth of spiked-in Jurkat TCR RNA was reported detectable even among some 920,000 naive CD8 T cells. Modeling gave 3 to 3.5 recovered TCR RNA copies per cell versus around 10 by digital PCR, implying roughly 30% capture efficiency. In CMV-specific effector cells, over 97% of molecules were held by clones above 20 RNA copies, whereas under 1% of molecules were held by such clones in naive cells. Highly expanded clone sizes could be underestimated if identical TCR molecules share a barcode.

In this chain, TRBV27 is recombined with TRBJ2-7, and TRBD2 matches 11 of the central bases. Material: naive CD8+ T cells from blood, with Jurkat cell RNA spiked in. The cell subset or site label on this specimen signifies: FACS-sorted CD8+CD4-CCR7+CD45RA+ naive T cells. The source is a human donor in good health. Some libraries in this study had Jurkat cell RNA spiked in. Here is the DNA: TGTGCCAGCACCCCCTACGGACTAGCGGGCTCCTACGAGCAGTACTTC. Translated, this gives CASTPYGLAGSYEQYF.